This is a list of T cell receptor beta chains from one sample in a study of molecular identifiers for immune sequencing clone quantification. One entry per CDR3 protein, called by TCRdb with MiXCR from the PCR reads. In the table there are 250,000 to 350,000 distinct CDR3 sequences, about 21% of which are singletons. Input material: naive CD8+ T cells from blood, with Jurkat cell RNA spiked in. The source is a human donor in good health. Some libraries in this study had Jurkat cell RNA spiked in. The CDR3 runs from the conserved cysteine through the conserved F or W. Fields, in order: V gene, clone size, D gene, CDR3 length, J gene, CDR3 protein, CDR3 DNA. The D gene is left open where the match is weak. Rows may omit the clone size; those that give it use once, few, many or a size class.

>TRBV6-6|many|.|17|TRBJ2-7
CASSLTLVAGHSYEQYF
TGTGCCAGCAGTTTAACCTTAGTGGCGGGGCACTCCTACGAGCAGTACTTC
>TRBV19|.|TRBD1|14|TRBJ2-7
CASSIALGQYEQYF
TGTGCCAGTAGTATAGCCCTGGGACAGTACGAGCAGTACTTC
>TRBV4-3|many|.|15|TRBJ1-1
CASSQPGGWDTEAFF
TGCGCCAGCAGCCAACCCGGGGGCTGGGACACTGAAGCTTTCTTT
>TRBV20-1|many|TRBD1|14|TRBJ2-7
CSARPRDRPYEQYF
TGCAGTGCTAGGCCTAGGGACAGACCCTACGAGCAGTACTTC
>TRBV9|many|TRBD1|14|TRBJ1-1
CASSETGGPTEAFF
TGTGCCAGCAGTGAAACAGGGGGCCCCACTGAAGCTTTCTTT
>TRBV25-1|.|.|15|TRBJ2-7
CASSEWAGKTYEQYF
TGTGCCAGCAGTGAATGGGCAGGGAAAACCTACGAGCAGTACTTC
>TRBV6-2/TRBV6-3|many|.|13|TRBJ2-3
CAGGGGETDTQYF
TGTGCCGGAGGAGGGGGCGAAACAGATACGCAGTATTTT
>TRBV28|many|TRBD2|13|TRBJ2-5
CASLSSGRETQYF
TGTGCCAGCCTGAGTAGCGGGAGGGAGACCCAGTACTTC
>TRBV20-1|many|.|14|TRBJ2-3
CSAQTESGPDTQYF
TGCAGTGCTCAGACAGAATCTGGCCCAGATACGCAGTATTTT
>TRBV7-2|many|.|14|TRBJ1-2
CASSAGGAPYGYTF
TGTGCCAGCAGCGCCGGTGGGGCCCCGTATGGCTACACCTTC
>TRBV6-4|many|.|14|TRBJ2-7
CASSSAGHSYEQYF
TGTGCCAGCAGCTCGGCGGGCCACTCGTACGAGCAGTACTTC
>TRBV30|many|.|14|TRBJ2-1
CAWSVSGYYNEQFF
TGTGCCTGGAGTGTGAGCGGATACTACAATGAGCAGTTCTTC
>TRBV28|many|TRBD2|15|TRBJ2-7
CASSPTGGSWYEQYF
TGTGCCAGCAGCCCCACCGGCGGGAGCTGGTACGAGCAGTACTTC